This T cell receptor beta chain comes out of a study of cytomegalovirus exposure and HLA in healthy donors. Findings and caveats of the study: The listing of about 150 TCR beta chains classed them as cytomegalovirus-associated. First-cohort TCR clusters were later found to tend to co-occur in the roughly 130 validation repertoires.

Assay: immunoSEQ multiplex PCR; the TCRdb copy retains only in-frame clones and omits some. Of 300,000 to 350,000 clones in the sample, roughly 87% were seen once. Worth noting for this clone: The antigen is not known.

The clonotype comes from a man aged 25 to 40 in good health and CMV-seronegative. Specimen: PBMCs.

The CDR3 coding sequence is TGTGCCAGCAGTTATCGCGGACGGGAGGGAAACACCATATATTTT. It encodes CASSYRGREGNTIYF. The chain carries TRBV6-5 and TRBJ1-3; D remains unclear. The germline V gene has CDR1 MNHEY and CDR2 SVGAGI. This CDR3 has 15 residues. The V end lost 3 bases, the J end lost 4 bases, and 13 bases lay between the germline ends.